This T cell receptor (beta chain) was profiled in a study of cytomegalovirus exposure and HLA in healthy donors. The study's findings and limits: Researchers reported in a later analysis that a missense DCLRE1C variant was tied to TCR beta V- and J-gene trimming.

Both 60 Vbeta primers and 13 Jbeta primers went into the PCR. TCRdb's table, derived via immunoSEQ multiplex PCR, lists solely in-frame clones and lacks some. The table has around 69,000 clones, about two thirds seen once; the top ten hold less than 8.5%. The CDR3 has 15 amino acids. CDR1 is SEHNR, CDR2 FQNEAQ, per germline (reference sequence). V dropped 6 bases and J dropped 0; count of bases not matched to a gene: 5. Note on this clone: Antigen: not known.

The sample taken for sequencing was PBMCs. This TCR came from a man aged 35 to 55 in good health and CMV-seropositive. The chain employs TRBV7-9 and TRBJ1-5; 7 nucleotides agree with TRBD1. The CDR3 spells CASSNRGDSNQPQHF. The CDR3 bases are TGTGCCAGCAGTAACAGGGGCGATAGCAATCAGCCCCAGCATTTT.